This T cell receptor beta chain was retrieved from a study of blood T cells in healthy people across ages. The ends lost 7 bases at V and 8 bases at J; junction bases unmatched: 13. The CDR3 runs to 16 residues. Germline V gives CDR1 SEHNR, CDR2 FQNEAQ (reference sequence). The second PCR ran about 6 to 12 cycles with a sample-barcoded 5' primer and J-beta primers. TCRdb reprocessed the 5' RACE reads via MiXCR and lists one record per CDR3 protein. The repertoire includes just under 550,000 distinct CDR3 sequences, 24% of them detected once, and roughly 10% sits in the top ten. The same specimen was also included in a second study, on T cells of mothers and their children. From that paper: Thymic selection shapes TCR recombination output in related pairs, and it does so similarly in unrelated pairs. Related mother and child pairs showed slightly greater overlap (not significant) than unrelated pairs did.

The chain links TRBV7-9 to TRBJ2-4; 11 bases map to TRBD1. Sequencing was performed on blood. This TCR was sampled from a boy aged 5-17 years in good health. CDR3 nucleotides: TGTGCCAGCATCCCAGTCGTGGGGACAGGGGGAGACATTCAGTACTTC. Protein sequence: CASIPVVGTGGDIQYF.